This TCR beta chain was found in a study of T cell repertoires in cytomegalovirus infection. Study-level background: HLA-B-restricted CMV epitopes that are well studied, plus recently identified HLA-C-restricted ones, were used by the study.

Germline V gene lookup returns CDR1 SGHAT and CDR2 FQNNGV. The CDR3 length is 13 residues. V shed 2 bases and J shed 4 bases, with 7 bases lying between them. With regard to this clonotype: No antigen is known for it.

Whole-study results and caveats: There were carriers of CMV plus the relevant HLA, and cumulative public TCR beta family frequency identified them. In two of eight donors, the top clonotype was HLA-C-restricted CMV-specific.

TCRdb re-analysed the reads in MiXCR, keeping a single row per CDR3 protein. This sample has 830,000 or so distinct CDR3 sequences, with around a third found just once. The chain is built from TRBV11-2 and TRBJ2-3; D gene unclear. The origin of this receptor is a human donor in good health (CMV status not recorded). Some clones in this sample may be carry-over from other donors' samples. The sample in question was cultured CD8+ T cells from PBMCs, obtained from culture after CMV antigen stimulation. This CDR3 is CASSLWEADTQYF. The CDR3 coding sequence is TGTGCCAGCAGCTTATGGGAAGCAGATACGCAGTATTTT.